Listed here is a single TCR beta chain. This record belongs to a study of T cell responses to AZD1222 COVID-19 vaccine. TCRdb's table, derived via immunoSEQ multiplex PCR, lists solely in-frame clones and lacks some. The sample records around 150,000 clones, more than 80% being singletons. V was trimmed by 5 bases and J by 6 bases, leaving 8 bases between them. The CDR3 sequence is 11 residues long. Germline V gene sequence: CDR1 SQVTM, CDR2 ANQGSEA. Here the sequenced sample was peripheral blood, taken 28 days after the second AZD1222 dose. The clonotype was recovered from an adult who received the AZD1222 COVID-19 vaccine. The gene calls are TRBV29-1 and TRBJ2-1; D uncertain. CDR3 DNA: TGCAGCGTTTTCTCTGGCAATGAGCAGTTCTTC. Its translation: CSVFSGNEQFF.